This section outlines one T cell receptor beta chain sequence together with its context. Assay: immunoSEQ multiplex PCR; the TCRdb copy retains only in-frame clones and omits some. The table has more than 65,000 clones, about 87% seen once. This sample is drawn from a study of control samples from healthy donors and cancer patients. Material: PBMCs. The sequence derives from a woman aged 60-75 years with head and neck cancer.

The CDR3 loop reads CASSTTAQKSEAFF. DNA for the CDR3: TGCGCCAGCAGCACGACAGCACAAAAGTCTGAAGCTTTCTTT. The gene calls are TRBV5-1 and TRBJ1-1; TRBD1 is a possible D gene (5 bases). V lost 4 bases to trimming and J lost 6 bases, with 16 bases between them. The V gene's germline CDR1 is SGHRS and CDR2 YFSETQ. The CDR3 is made up of 14 amino acids.